A single sample is the source of the 21 T cell receptor beta chains below, sequenced in a study of Ad26.COV2.S vaccination and SARS-CoV-2 variants. As for treatment: roughly 20 received Ad26.COV2.S at low or high dose, single or two shots; 5 received placebo; per-sample allocation not given. On day 63 after the first injection, vaccine and placebo recipients gave samples. Profiling relied on immunoSEQ multiplex PCR, and the TCRdb table lists in-frame clones only, not all of them. The sample records 360,000 or so clones, about 89% being singletons. Sequences were derived from peripheral blood, sampled in a trial of Ad26.COV2.S vaccine versus placebo. These receptor sequences come from a person aged 18-60 years who received the Ad26.COV2.S COVID-19 vaccine or a placebo.

The chain couples TRBV7-9 to TRBJ2-5, with TRBD1 matching 7 bases. Germline values: CDR1 SEHNR, CDR2 FQNEAQ (reference sequence). After removal of 3 bases from V and 3 bases from J, the junction contained 4 bases not matched to a gene. This CDR3 spans 14 amino acids. The CDR3 here is CASSLITGEETQYF. DNA of the CDR3: TGTGCCAGCAGCTTGATAACAGGGGAAGAGACCCAGTACTTC. Drawing the rest from reference TRBV7-9 and TRBJ2-5, the complete variable domain is DTGVSQNPRHKITKRGQNVTFRCDPISEHNRLYWYRQTLGQGPEFLTYFQNEAQLEKSRLLSDRFSAERPKGSFSTLEIQRTEQGDSAMYLCASSLITGEETQYFGPGTRLLVL.

This clone was detected only once. The V and J genes are TRBV7-2 and TRBJ2-5, with 12 bases lining up with TRBD2. CDR1 and CDR2 (germline): SGHTA, FQGNSA. With V trimmed by 1 base and J by 2 bases, 5 bases remained unmatched. The length of the CDR3 is 17 residues. CDR3 region: CASSLVGLAGPQETQYF. CDR3 nucleotides: TGTGCCAGCAGCTTAGTGGGACTAGCGGGCCCTCAAGAGACCCAGTACTTC.

This rearrangement joins TRBV7-2 to TRBJ1-2; 7 bases agree with TRBD1. The V and J ends lost 4 bases and 3 bases, in that order; junction bases with no gene match: 2. Germline assignment: CDR1 SGHTA and CDR2 FQGNSA. The CDR3 length is 13 residues. The CDR3 DNA reads as TGTGCCAGCAGCTCGGGACAGCACTATGGCTACACCTTC. It is translated as CASSSGQHYGYTF.

This clone was observed a handful of times. This chain links TRBV9 with TRBJ2-5, with D possibly being TRBD1 (5 bases). Germline CDR1 and CDR2: SGDLS and YYNGEE. Trimming shortened V by 0 bases and J by 2 bases, and 8 bases separated the two germline ends. The CDR3 runs to 14 residues. In nucleotides, the CDR3 is TGTGCCAGCAGCGTAGACGACAGACAAGAGACCCAGTACTTC. It encodes CASSVDDRQETQYF. Supplemented by reference TRBV9 and TRBJ2-5, the full variable domain reads DSGVTQTPKHLITATGQRVTLRCSPRSGDLSVYWYQQSLDQGLQFLIQYYNGEERAKGNILERFSAQQFPDLHSELNLSSLELGDSALYFCASSVDDRQETQYFGPGTRLLVL.

The rearrangement links TRBV4-2 to TRBJ1-4; 7 bases match TRBD1. Unmatched junction bases numbered 4, after V lost 8 bases and J lost 4 bases. Per germline, CDR1 LGHNA and CDR2 YNFKEQ. The CDR3 totals 13 residues. In DNA form, the CDR3 reads TGTGCCAGCCGCCGGGACAGTAATGAAAAACTGTTTTTT. Its translation is CASRRDSNEKLFF.

The rearrangement joins TRBV7-9 to TRBJ2-1; D tentatively fits TRBD1 or TRBD2 (5 bases each). CDR3 length: 17 amino acids. Germline CDR1 SEHNR, CDR2 FQNEAQ (reference sequence). V lost 5 bases and J lost 0, with 17 bases in between. This chain's CDR3 is CASSLFEGTASYNEQFF. CDR3 nucleotide sequence: TGTGCCAGCAGCCTTTTCGAGGGGACGGCCTCCTACAATGAGCAGTTCTTC.

This clone was picked up one time. The CDR3 DNA sequence: TGTGCCAGCAGTTTCGGAGGTAGTGAGCAGTTCTTC. This translates into CASSFGGSEQFF. The chain joins TRBV27 to TRBJ2-1; maybe TRBD2 (5 bases). This CDR3 comprises 12 residues. Between the trimmed V and J ends, which lost 3 bases and 9 bases, there was a span of 9 bases. Germline V gene data show CDR1 as MNHEY and CDR2 as SMNVEV (reference sequence).

In regard to this clone: The sample holds other DNA sequences that translate to the same CDR3. This sequence joins TRBV18 and TRBJ2-5; D uncertain. V was cut by 3 bases and J by 2 bases, with 1 base left in between. Germline CDR1 reads KGHSH; CDR2 reads LQKENI. This CDR3 has 11 amino acids. The DNA of the CDR3 is TGTGCCAGCTCACCTCAAGAGACCCAGTACTTC. Amino acid sequence: CASSPQETQYF.

The chain couples TRBV7-2 to TRBJ2-3; D unclear. CDR3 length: 12 amino acids. The germline CDR1 and CDR2 sequences are SGHTA and FQGNSA. The V end was cut by 7 bases, the J end by 4 bases, with 9 bases between. CDR3 in amino acids: CASTRTADTQYF. Written as DNA, the CDR3 is TGTGCCAGCACCCGGACCGCAGATACGCAGTATTTT.

The chain links TRBV28 to TRBJ1-4; D unclear. The V end was cut by 2 bases, the J end by 7 bases, with 17 bases between. The CDR3 loop spans 16 amino acids. The germline gives CDR1 MDHEN, CDR2 SYDVKM. The CDR3 reads CASSLPGGGVSEKLFF. Written as DNA, the CDR3 is TGTGCCAGCAGTTTACCCGGTGGAGGTGTAAGTGAAAAACTGTTTTTT.

The J gene is TRBJ2-1, the V gene TRBV20-1, with a possible D match to TRBD2 (6 bases). The germline CDR1 and CDR2 sequences are DFQATT and SNEGSKA (reference sequence). The CDR3 contains 12 residues. V was trimmed by 3 bases and J by 8 bases, leaving 11 bases between them. CDR3 residues: CSASQGGDEQFF. The CDR3 DNA is TGCAGTGCTAGTCAGGGAGGCGATGAGCAGTTCTTC.

The CDR3 DNA reads TGTGCCTGGAGAGTCGGGGCAACTGAAGCTTTCTTT. Translating it yields CAWRVGATEAFF. The rearrangement uses TRBV30 and TRBJ1-1; tentative D call: TRBD1 (5 bases). The CDR3 runs 12 residues. V was trimmed by 3 bases and J by 5 bases, leaving 10 bases between them. The V gene's germline CDR1 is GTSNPN and CDR2 SVGIG (reference sequence).

The chain employs TRBV28 and TRBJ2-6, with 13 bases identical to TRBD2. With V trimmed by 6 bases and J by 4 bases, 9 bases remained unmatched. The CDR3 consists of 18 residues. Germline CDR1 MDHEN, CDR2 SYDVKM. CDR3: CASSLLGLAGAGANVLTF. CDR3 in DNA: TGTGCCAGCAGCCTCCTCGGACTAGCGGGAGCCGGGGCCAACGTCCTGACTTTC.

This clone was seen just once. The chain joins TRBV7-2 to TRBJ1-4, with D possibly TRBD1 on 6 matching bases. The germline V gene encodes CDR1 SGHTA and CDR2 FQGNSA. This CDR3 is 14 amino acids long. V dropped 4 bases and J dropped 7 bases, with 13 bases sitting between them. CDR3 region: CASSSRVGGEKLFF. As DNA, the CDR3 is TGTGCCAGCAGCTCAAGGGTAGGGGGTGAAAAACTGTTTTTT.

The CDR3 loop is CASSLLASGGKHEQFF. DNA for the CDR3: TGTGCCAGCAGCTTATTGGCGTCAGGGGGTAAACATGAGCAGTTCTTC. The chain uses TRBV7-8 and TRBJ2-1; 7 nucleotides align to TRBD1. V shed 2 bases and J 8 bases; nucleotides not matched to a gene: 12. This CDR3 is built from 16 residues. Germline V gene lookup returns CDR1 SGHVS and CDR2 FQNEAQ.

This clone appeared a few times. The genes are TRBV9 and TRBJ1-2; D not resolved. V was cut by 0 bases and J by 3 bases, with 12 bases left in between. The CDR3 runs 15 residues. Germline V CDR1 and CDR2: SGDLS, YYNGEE. CDR3 coding DNA: TGTGCCAGCAGCGTAGCCGGCGGGCCCCACTATGGCTACACCTTC. Amino acid sequence: CASSVAGGPHYGYTF. Full variable domain (rest looked up from reference TRBV9 and TRBJ1-2): DSGVTQTPKHLITATGQRVTLRCSPRSGDLSVYWYQQSLDQGLQFLIQYYNGEERAKGNILERFSAQQFPDLHSELNLSSLELGDSALYFCASSVAGGPHYGYTFGSGTRLTVV.

The chain combines TRBV29-1 with TRBJ2-5, with D unclear. This CDR3 is built from 11 residues. Per germline, CDR1 SQVTM and CDR2 ANQGSEA. The V end lost 7 bases, the J end lost 11 bases, and 17 bases lay between the germline ends. The CDR3 loop reads CSGREGITQYF. DNA of the CDR3: TGCAGCGGGCGAGAAGGTATAACGCAGTACTTC.

The chain employs TRBV15 and TRBJ1-1, with 7 bases identical to TRBD1. From germline, CDR1 is LNHNV and CDR2 YYDKDF (reference sequence). CDR3 length: 14 amino acids. V gave up 5 bases and J gave up 2 bases; unmatched junction bases: 5. Here the CDR3 reads CATSLHRGNTEAFF. The CDR3 nucleotides are TGTGCCACCAGCTTGCACAGGGGCAACACTGAAGCTTTCTTT.

This clone was counted many times. This rearrangement joins TRBV21-1 to TRBJ1-5. TRBV21-1 is a pseudogene locus. The CDR3 is 13 residues long. CDR3 sequence reads: CATLPSRHQPQHF. The CDR3 nucleotides read TGTGCCACCCTTCCCTCGCGTCATCAGCCCCAGCATTTT.

The genes are TRBV28 and TRBJ2-3, with D unclear. Trimming pared 2 bases from V and 2 bases from J, leaving 8 bases between. Per germline, CDR1 MDHEN and CDR2 SYDVKM. The CDR3 has 14 residues. The CDR3 sequence is CASSLGGVTDTQYF. In DNA, the CDR3 is TGTGCCAGCAGTTTAGGTGGGGTCACAGATACGCAGTATTTT.

This rearrangement joins TRBV5-4 to TRBJ1-1; 9 nucleotides agree with TRBD1. Germline CDR1 and CDR2: SGHNT and YYREEE (reference sequence). Trimming cost V 2 bases and J 5 bases; bases outside gene matches: 10. The CDR3 length is 16 residues. CDR3 nucleotide sequence: TGTGCCAGCAGCTTCATGCCCGGGACAGGGAATACTGAAGCTTTCTTT. As protein: CASSFMPGTGNTEAFF.